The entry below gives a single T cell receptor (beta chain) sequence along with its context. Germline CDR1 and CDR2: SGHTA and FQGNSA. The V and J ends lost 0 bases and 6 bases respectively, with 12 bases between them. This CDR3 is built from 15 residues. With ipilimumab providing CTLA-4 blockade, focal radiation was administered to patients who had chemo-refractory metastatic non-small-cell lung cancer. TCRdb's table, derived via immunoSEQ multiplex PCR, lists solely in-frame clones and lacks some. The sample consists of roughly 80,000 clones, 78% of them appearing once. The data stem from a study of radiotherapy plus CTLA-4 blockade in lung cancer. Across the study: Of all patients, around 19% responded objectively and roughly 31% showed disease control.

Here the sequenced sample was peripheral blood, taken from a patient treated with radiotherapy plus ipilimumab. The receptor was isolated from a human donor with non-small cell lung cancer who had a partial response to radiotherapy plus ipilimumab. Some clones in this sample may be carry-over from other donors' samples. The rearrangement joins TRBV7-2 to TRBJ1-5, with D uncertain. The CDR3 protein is CASSLAVQQTQPQHF. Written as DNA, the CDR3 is TGTGCCAGCAGCTTAGCGGTACAGCAAACTCAGCCCCAGCATTTT.